Following are 5 T cell receptor beta chains from one sample sequenced in a study of T cells in Graves' hyperthyroidism and ophthalmopathy (dated by TCRdb to between 2018 and 2021). The method was multiplex PCR. The sequencer listed for this sample is Illumina HiSeq 2000. The TCR beta CDR3 regions were amplified from the RNA transcripts. A first-round RT-PCR of the TCR CDR3 used the HTBI primer set with the Qiagen OneStep RT-PCR kit. In TCRdb, the public reads were trimmed at Q25 with fastp and aligned with MiXCR, with productive beta chains retained. Merged by CDR3 protein, the rows form single entries marked with the most common genes and DNA. This sample holds 650,000 to 700,000 distinct CDR3 sequences; 15% to 20% were observed only once. 15% of the sample goes to the ten largest clones. Material: blood. These receptors came from a man aged 50-60 years with Graves' hyperthyroidism.

J is TRBJ1-1 and V is TRBV29-1; a weak D match, TRBD1 (5 bases). The length of the CDR3 is 13 residues. Germline V gene lookup returns CDR1 SQVTM and CDR2 ANQGSEA. V lost 1 base and J 4 bases, leaving 10 bases between the germline ends. In nucleotides, the CDR3 is TGCAGCGTTGAAGGACAGCCGAGCACTGAAGCTTTCTTT. Translating it yields CSVEGQPSTEAFF. The full variable domain, with the rest looked up from reference TRBV29-1 and TRBJ1-1, is SAVISQKPSRDICQRGTSLTIQCQVDSQVTMMFWYRQQPGQSLTLIATANQGSEATYESGFVIDKFPISRPNLTFSTLTVSNMSPEDSSIYLCSVEGQPSTEAFFGQGTRLTVV.

Remarks on this clonotype: The junction and the germline gene differ at one end; a read error may be behind it. The V gene is TRBV29-1, the J gene TRBJ2-1, with D unclear. The CDR3 length is 11 residues. Germline values: CDR1 SQVTM, CDR2 ANQGSEA. CDR3 bases: TGCAGCGTTGCGGGCTACAATGAACAGTTCTTC. Its translation: CSVAGYNEQFF.

This clonotype was detected ten times or more. This chain uses TRBV12-3 or TRBV12-4 with TRBJ1-2, with a weak D call TRBD1 (5 bases). The V end lost 7 bases, the J end lost 3 bases, and 9 bases lay between the germline ends. The CDR3 extends over 12 amino acids. In DNA form, the CDR3 reads TGTGCCAGCAATGGGGGTTACTATGGCTACACCTTC. It is translated as CASNGGYYGYTF.

This clonotype was picked up a small number of times. The rearrangement joins TRBV5-1 to TRBJ2-1; D gene uncertain. CDR1 and CDR2 from the germline V gene are SGHRS and YFSETQ. The length of the CDR3 is 16 residues. Trimming shortened V by 0 bases and J by 2 bases, and 12 bases separated the two germline ends. DNA for the CDR3: TGCGCCAGCAGCTTGGCTTTTGGGTCTACCTACAATGAGCAGTTCTTC. Encoded protein: CASSLAFGSTYNEQFF.

The chain combines TRBV9 with TRBJ2-5; D uncertain. Germline V lookup: CDR1 SGDLS, CDR2 YYNGEE. The V and J ends lost 3 bases and 0 bases respectively, with 12 bases between them. The CDR3 runs to 15 residues. CDR3 loop: CASSESDSYQETQYF. CDR3 nucleotides: TGTGCCAGCAGCGAATCTGACTCGTACCAAGAGACCCAGTACTTC.